Below, 27 T cell receptor beta chains from the same sample are listed, as sequenced in a study of brain metastases from non-small cell lung cancer. Clones were sequenced by immunoSEQ multiplex PCR, and TCRdb holds only the in-frame ones, with some missing. In the table there are 4,000 to 4,500 clones, nearly 90% of which are singletons. Sequencing input: primary lung tumor tissue. The receptors were gathered from a donor aged 40 or over with non-small cell lung cancer.

In DNA form, the CDR3 reads TGTGCCAGCAGCGTAGGTGAGGGGACAGGTAGTCACGAGCAGTACTTC. This gives the protein CASSVGEGTGSHEQYF. The chain links TRBV9 to TRBJ2-7, with TRBD1 matching over 8 bases. The CDR3 length is 16 residues. Trimming took 0 bases from V and 5 from J; bases not matched to a gene: 10. The germline gives CDR1 SGDLS, CDR2 YYNGEE.

This rearrangement joins TRBV29-1 to TRBJ2-3, with 12 positions matching TRBD1. The J segment lost 2 bases and the V segment lost 7 bases, leaving 1 base of the junction unmatched. The CDR3 is 13 residues long. Germline CDR1 and CDR2: SQVTM and ANQGSEA. CDR3 DNA: TGCAGCGGGGGACAGGGGGCCACAGATACGCAGTATTTT. It codes for CSGGQGATDTQYF.

CDR3 protein: CASKVGKDYNEQFF. For the CDR3, the DNA is TGTGCCAGCAAAGTGGGGAAAGACTACAATGAGCAGTTCTTC. The chain joins TRBV6-4 to TRBJ2-1; D is ambiguous. The CDR3 extends over 14 amino acids. Trimming pared 7 bases from V and 3 bases from J, leaving 13 bases between. Germline CDR1 reads MRHNA; CDR2 reads SNTAGT.

The rearrangement uses TRBV5-1 and TRBJ1-4, with D tentatively TRBD1 (6 bases). The CDR3 totals 13 residues. Per germline, CDR1 SGHRS and CDR2 YFSETQ. V was clipped by 2 bases and J by 5 bases, with 7 bases between them. DNA of the CDR3: TGCGCCAGCAGCTTTCAGGGGAATGAAAAACTGTTTTTT. Protein: CASSFQGNEKLFF.

This clone was seen a single time. The gene calls are TRBV5-4 and TRBJ1-4; D ambiguous. CDR1 and CDR2 from the germline V gene are SGHNT and YYREEE (reference sequence). This CDR3 contains 13 residues. V was cut by 3 bases and J by 8 bases, with 11 bases left in between. The CDR3 DNA sequence: TGTGCCAGCAGCTCCCAGGTGAGGGAAAAACTGTTTTTT. Protein product: CASSSQVREKLFF.

In its sample, this clone was seen a few times. The V gene is TRBV12-5, the J gene TRBJ1-4, with a tentative D call TRBD1 (5 bases). Germline V gene lookup returns CDR1 LGHNT and CDR2 FRNRAP. The CDR3 extends over 15 amino acids. Trimming shortened V by 2 bases and J by 7 bases, and 14 bases separated the two germline ends. The CDR3 loop reads CASGLRGRRTEKLFF. CDR3 DNA: TGTGCTAGTGGTTTGAGGGGACGCAGGACTGAAAAACTGTTTTTT. Drawing the rest from reference TRBV12-5 and TRBJ1-4, the complete variable domain is DARVTQTPRHKVTEMGQEVTMRCQPILGHNTVFWYRQTMMQGLELLAYFRNRAPLDDSGMPKDRFSAEMPDATLATLKIQPSEPRDSAVYFCASGLRGRRTEKLFFGSGTQLSVL.

The rearrangement uses TRBV20-1 and TRBJ2-1; D not resolved. Between the trimmed V and J ends, which lost 4 bases and 9 bases, there was a span of 7 bases. The CDR3 covers 10 residues. Germline-derived CDR1 and CDR2 are DFQATT and SNEGSKA (reference sequence). The CDR3 reads CSATLVEQFF. CDR3 sequence (DNA): TGCAGTGCTACGTTGGTTGAGCAGTTCTTC.

The rearrangement links TRBV5-1 to TRBJ1-1; TRBD1 might be the D (6 bases). The V and J ends lost 4 bases and 5 bases respectively, with 15 bases between them. Looked up from germline, CDR1 is SGHRS and CDR2 is YFSETQ. The CDR3 contains 14 residues. The CDR3 protein is CASSPAGGRTEAFF. The CDR3 coding sequence is TGCGCCAGCAGCCCGGCGGGGGGGCGGACTGAAGCTTTCTTT.

The rearrangement joins TRBV27 to TRBJ2-7; D gene unclear. CDR3 length equals 14 residues. V lost 1 base to trimming and J lost 4 bases, with 11 bases between them. Germline CDR1 reads MNHEY; CDR2 reads SMNVEV (reference sequence). Here the CDR3 DNA reads TGTGCCAGCAGTTTATTAGGCAGCGAATACGAGCAGTACTTC. Translated, it gives CASSLLGSEYEQYF.

The genes are TRBV28 and TRBJ1-5; D uncertain. V was shortened by 3 bases and J by 4 bases, with 7 bases between the two germline ends. The germline V gene has CDR1 MDHEN and CDR2 SYDVKM. The CDR3 has 13 residues. As DNA, the CDR3 is TGTGCCAGCAGTTTTCTTGGGAATCAGCCCCAGCATTTT. Residues: CASSFLGNQPQHF.

The V and J genes are TRBV5-6 and TRBJ2-3; no clear D. CDR3 length: 13 amino acids. The germline V gene encodes CDR1 SGHDT and CDR2 YYEEEE. Between the trimmed V and J ends, which lost 5 bases and 3 bases, there was a span of 10 bases. CDR3 region: CASRPLGTDTQYF. The CDR3 DNA is TGTGCCAGCAGACCTCTGGGGACAGATACGCAGTATTTT.

The rearrangement links TRBV3-1 (or the pseudogene TRBV3-2) to TRBJ2-5; tentatively, D is TRBD2 (5 bases). CDR3 length equals 14 residues. V lost 3 bases to trimming and J lost 1 base, with 9 bases between them. Germline CDR1 reads LGHDT; CDR2 reads YNNKEL (reference sequence). CDR3 loop: CASSHYGVQETQYF. As DNA, the CDR3 is TGTGCCAGCAGCCATTACGGGGTCCAAGAGACCCAGTACTTC.

The chain links TRBV29-1 to TRBJ2-2, with D possibly TRBD2 on 6 matching bases. Trimming removed 5 bases from V and 1 base from J, with 17 bases in between. Germline V gene lookup returns CDR1 SQVTM and CDR2 ANQGSEA. This CDR3 is 16 amino acids long. CDR3 bases: TGCAGCGTTCGTGCGGGGTGGCAGGGGAACACCGGGGAGCTGTTTTTT. Its translation: CSVRAGWQGNTGELFF.

The chain employs TRBV20-1 and TRBJ2-5, with D unresolved. V lost 2 bases and J lost 3, with 4 bases in between. The CDR3 consists of 11 residues. In germline, CDR1 is DFQATT, CDR2 SNEGSKA (reference sequence). DNA for the CDR3: TGCAGTGCTAGACCGGAAGAGACCCAGTACTTC. Translating gives CSARPEETQYF.

This clone was seen a single time. The chain joins TRBV6-5 to TRBJ1-1; D possibly corresponds to TRBD1 (5 bases). The V gene lost 2 bases and the J gene lost 1 base, with 11 bases spanning the gap. Germline lookup yields CDR1 MNHEY and CDR2 SVGAGI. The CDR3 runs 15 residues. The CDR3 DNA is TGTGCCAGCAGTTACCGACAGACCCCGAACACTGAAGCTTTCTTT. This encodes CASSYRQTPNTEAFF.

The chain has TRBV15 and TRBJ2-5; D gene uncertain. Germline CDR1 reads LNHNV; CDR2 reads YYDKDF (reference sequence). The ends were cut back, 5 bases at V and 3 bases at J, with 13 bases in the middle. The CDR3 loop spans 14 amino acids. The CDR3 loop reads CATSEGNSKETQYF. The CDR3 nucleotides are TGTGCCACCAGCGAAGGAAACTCTAAAGAGACCCAGTACTTC.

The chain is built from TRBV11-3 and TRBJ2-1; no firm D call. The CDR3 is 15 amino acids. V lost 5 bases and J 5 bases, leaving 16 bases between the germline ends. Per the germline V gene, CDR1 is SGHNT and CDR2 is YENEEA. This CDR3 is CASSLHSGPNNEQFF. In DNA form, the CDR3 reads TGTGCCAGCAGCCTACATTCGGGCCCAAACAATGAGCAGTTCTTC.

This clone was seen only a few times. The rearrangement uses TRBV24-1 and TRBJ2-5, with 8 positions matching TRBD1. From germline, CDR1 is KGHDR and CDR2 SFDVKD. This CDR3 region has 15 residues. The V segment lost 9 bases and the J segment 2 bases; nucleotides outside the gene matches: 10. The CDR3 here is CATSSGGSGQETQYF. Here the CDR3 DNA reads TGTGCCACCTCGTCAGGGGGCTCGGGGCAAGAGACCCAGTACTTC.

This chain joins TRBV4-2 and TRBJ1-1, with a possible D match to TRBD1 (5 bases). CDR3 length equals 11 residues. V was shortened by 4 bases and J by 7 bases, with 7 bases between the two germline ends. From germline, CDR1 is LGHNA and CDR2 YNFKEQ. The CDR3 loop is CASSRGVEAFF. In nucleotides, the CDR3 is TGTGCCAGCAGCCGAGGGGTTGAAGCTTTCTTT.

In the case of this clone: Within the sample, other DNA sequences also encode this same CDR3. The V and J genes are TRBV30 and TRBJ1-2; 7 bases line up with TRBD1. This CDR3 contains 13 residues. Germline loops: CDR1 GTSNPN, CDR2 SVGIG (reference sequence). V gave up 7 bases and J gave up 5 bases; unmatched junction bases: 10. The CDR3 spells CASSRGLGYGYTF. The CDR3 nucleotides are TGTGCCTCTTCGAGGGGGCTTGGGTATGGCTACACCTTC.

The V call is TRBV6-1, the J call TRBJ1-5; 7 bases line up with TRBD1. This CDR3 has 17 amino acids. Germline trimming cut 4 bases from V and 3 bases from J; bases unmatched to any gene: 12. CDR1 MNHNS and CDR2 SASEGT come from the germline V gene. Here the CDR3 reads CASSARTGEGNNQPQHF. As DNA, the CDR3 is TGTGCCAGCAGTGCTAGAACAGGGGAAGGGAACAATCAGCCCCAGCATTTT.

This chain links TRBV18 with TRBJ1-4, with D tentatively TRBD1 (6 bases). The ends were cut back, 8 bases at V and 0 bases at J, with 13 bases in the middle. CDR3 length: 15 residues. The V gene's germline CDR1 is KGHSH and CDR2 LQKENI. The CDR3 region has the DNA TGTGCCAGCGCGACAGGCATCGCAACTAATGAAAAACTGTTTTTT. Residues: CASATGIATNEKLFF. Complete variable domain (other parts from reference TRBV18 and TRBJ1-4): NAGVMQNPRHLVRRRGQEARLRCSPMKGHSHVYWYRQLPEEGLKFMVYLQKENIIDESGMPKERFSAEFPKEGPSILRIQQVVRGDSAAYFCASATGIATNEKLFFGSGTQLSVL.

This clone was seen a single time. The sample holds other DNA sequences that translate to the same CDR3. The rearrangement links TRBV5-1 to TRBJ1-2; 8 positions agree with TRBD1. Germline V gives CDR1 SGHRS, CDR2 YFSETQ. The CDR3 runs 15 residues. V was clipped by 4 bases and J by 7 bases; unmatched bases: 12. CDR3 sequence (DNA): TGCGCCAGCAGCACGAACAGGGGGAGTTCGGCTGGCTACACCTTC. Translation: CASSTNRGSSAGYTF.

This chain connects TRBV21-1 to TRBJ2-1; the tabulated D call, TRBD2, remains unverified against the DNA. TRBV21-1 counts as a pseudogene. The CDR3 loop spans 20 amino acids. This chain's CDR3 is CASSMTCRTSGGALWREQFF. The CDR3, as DNA: TGTGCCAGCAGCATGACATGCAGGACTAGCGGGGGGGCCCTATGGAGGGAGCAGTTCTTC.

In its sample, this clone was seen once. V gene TRBV11-1 combines with J gene TRBJ2-3, with a possible D match to TRBD2 (6 bases). Trimming left V 6 bases short and J 2 bases short, with 12 bases between. The CDR3 covers 14 residues. Germline V gene data show CDR1 as SGHAT and CDR2 as FQDESV (reference sequence). CDR3 sequence reads: CASRFGLNTDTQYF. The DNA of the CDR3 is TGTGCCAGCAGATTTGGACTAAACACAGATACGCAGTATTTT.

The chain has TRBV3-1 (or the pseudogene TRBV3-2) and TRBJ2-1, with TRBD2 matching over 8 bases. From germline, CDR1 is LGHDT and CDR2 YNNKEL (reference sequence). V dropped 1 base and J dropped 5; count of bases not matched to a gene: 7. The CDR3 runs 16 residues. The CDR3 spells CASSQGGAGVHNEQFF. The DNA of the CDR3 is TGTGCCAGCAGCCAAGGGGGAGCGGGGGTCCACAATGAGCAGTTCTTC.

Comments on this clone: The junction differs from germline at one of its ends, possibly a read error. The rearrangement links TRBV7-9 to TRBJ2-7; no clear D gene. The CDR3 sequence is 14 residues long. Germline values: CDR1 SEHNR, CDR2 FQNEAQ (reference sequence). CDR3 sequence: CASSLAGSSYEQYF. As DNA, the CDR3 is TGTGCCAGCAGCTTGGCAGGCAGCTCCTACGAGCAGTATTTC.